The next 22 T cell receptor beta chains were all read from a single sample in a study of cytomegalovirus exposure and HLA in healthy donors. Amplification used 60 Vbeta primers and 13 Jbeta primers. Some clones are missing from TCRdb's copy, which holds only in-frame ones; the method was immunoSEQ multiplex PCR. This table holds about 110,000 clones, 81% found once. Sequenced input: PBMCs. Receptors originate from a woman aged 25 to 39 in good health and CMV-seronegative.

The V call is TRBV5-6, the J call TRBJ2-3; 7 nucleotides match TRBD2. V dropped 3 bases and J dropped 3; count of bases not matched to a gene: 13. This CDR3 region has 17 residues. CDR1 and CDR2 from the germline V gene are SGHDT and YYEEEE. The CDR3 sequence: CASSWPSGGSITDTQYF. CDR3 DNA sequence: TGTGCCAGCAGCTGGCCCTCGGGCGGGAGCATTACAGATACGCAGTATTTT.

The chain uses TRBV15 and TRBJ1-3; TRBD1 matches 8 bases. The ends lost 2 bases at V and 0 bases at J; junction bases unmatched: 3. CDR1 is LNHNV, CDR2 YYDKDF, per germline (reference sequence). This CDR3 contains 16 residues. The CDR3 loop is CATSRRQGNSGNTIYF. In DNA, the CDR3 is TGTGCCACCAGCAGAAGACAGGGGAACTCTGGAAACACCATATATTTT.

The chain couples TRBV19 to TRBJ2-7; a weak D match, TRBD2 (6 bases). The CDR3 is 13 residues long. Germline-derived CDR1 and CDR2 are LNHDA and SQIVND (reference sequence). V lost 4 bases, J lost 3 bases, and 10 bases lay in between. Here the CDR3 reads CASSTSGLYEQYF. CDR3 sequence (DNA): TGTGCCAGTAGTACCTCGGGACTCTACGAGCAGTACTTC. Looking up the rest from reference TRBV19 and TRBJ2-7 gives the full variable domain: DGGITQSPKYLFRKEGQNVTLSCEQNLNHDAMYWYRQDPGQGLRLIYYSQIVNDFQKGDIAEGYSVSREKKESFPLTVTSAQKNPTAFYLCASSTSGLYEQYFGPGTRLTVT.

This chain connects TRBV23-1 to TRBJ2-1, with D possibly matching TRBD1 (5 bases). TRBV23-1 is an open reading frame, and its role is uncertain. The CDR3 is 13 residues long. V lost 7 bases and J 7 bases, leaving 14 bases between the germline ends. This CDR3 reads CASKGKGWNEQFF. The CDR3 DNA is TGCGCCAGCAAGGGTAAGGGGTGGAATGAGCAGTTCTTC.

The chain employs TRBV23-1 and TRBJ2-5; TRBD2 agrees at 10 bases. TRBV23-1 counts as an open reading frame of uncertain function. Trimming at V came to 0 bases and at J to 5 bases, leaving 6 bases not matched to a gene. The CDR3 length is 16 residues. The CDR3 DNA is TGCGCCAGCAGTCAATCGCTAGCGGGAGCCTTGGAGACCCAGTACTTC. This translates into CASSQSLAGALETQYF.

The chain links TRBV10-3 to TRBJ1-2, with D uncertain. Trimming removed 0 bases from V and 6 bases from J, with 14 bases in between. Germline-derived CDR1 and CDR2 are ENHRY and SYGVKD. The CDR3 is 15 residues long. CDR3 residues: CAISESILGRNGYTF. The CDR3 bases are TGTGCCATCAGTGAGTCGATATTAGGGAGGAATGGCTACACCTTC.

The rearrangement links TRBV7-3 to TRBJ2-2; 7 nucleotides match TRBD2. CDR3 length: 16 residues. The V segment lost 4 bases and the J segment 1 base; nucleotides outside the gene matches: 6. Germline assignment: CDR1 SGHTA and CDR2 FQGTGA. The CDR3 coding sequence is TGTGCCAGCAGCTCCCTTTCGGGAGGGAACACCGGGGAGCTGTTTTTT. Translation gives CASSSLSGGNTGELFF.

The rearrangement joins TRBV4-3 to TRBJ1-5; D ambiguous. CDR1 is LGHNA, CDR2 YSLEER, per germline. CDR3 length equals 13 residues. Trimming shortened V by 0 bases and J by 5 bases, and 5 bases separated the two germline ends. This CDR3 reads CASSQDRDQPQHF. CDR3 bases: TGCGCCAGCAGCCAAGATCGGGATCAGCCCCAGCATTTT.

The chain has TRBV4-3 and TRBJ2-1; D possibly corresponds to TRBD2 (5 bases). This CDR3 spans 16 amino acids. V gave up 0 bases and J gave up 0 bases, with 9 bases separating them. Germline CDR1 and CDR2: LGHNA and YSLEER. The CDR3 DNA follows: TGCGCCAGCAGCCAAGATGGGAGACTCTCCTACAATGAGCAGTTCTTC. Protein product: CASSQDGRLSYNEQFF.

This CDR3 is CASSRGTSYEQFF. CDR3 coding DNA: TGTGCCAGCAGCCGAGGGACTAGCTATGAGCAGTTCTTC. This chain links TRBV7-2 with TRBJ2-1; 9 nucleotides line up with TRBD2. The J segment lost 8 bases and the V segment lost 5 bases, leaving 4 bases of the junction unmatched. This CDR3 has 13 residues. CDR1 is SGHTA and CDR2 is FQGNSA in the germline V gene.

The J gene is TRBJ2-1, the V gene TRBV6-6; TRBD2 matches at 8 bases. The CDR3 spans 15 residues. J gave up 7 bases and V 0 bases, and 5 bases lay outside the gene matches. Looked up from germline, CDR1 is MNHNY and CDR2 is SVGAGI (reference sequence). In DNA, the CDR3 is TGTGCCAGCAGTTACTCGAAGGCTAGCGGGAATGAGCAGTTCTTC. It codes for CASSYSKASGNEQFF.

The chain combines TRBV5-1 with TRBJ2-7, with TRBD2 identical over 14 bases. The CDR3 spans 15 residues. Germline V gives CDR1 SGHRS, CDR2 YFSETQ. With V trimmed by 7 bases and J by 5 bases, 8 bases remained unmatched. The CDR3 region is CASGQGLAGVNEQYF. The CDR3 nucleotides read TGCGCCAGCGGACAGGGACTAGCGGGAGTAAACGAGCAGTACTTC.

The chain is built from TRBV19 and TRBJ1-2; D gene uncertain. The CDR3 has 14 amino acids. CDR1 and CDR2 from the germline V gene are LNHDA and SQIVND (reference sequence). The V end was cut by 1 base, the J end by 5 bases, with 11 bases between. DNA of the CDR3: TGTGCCAGTAGTATAGGGAGAAACGAATATGGCTACACCTTC. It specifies CASSIGRNEYGYTF.

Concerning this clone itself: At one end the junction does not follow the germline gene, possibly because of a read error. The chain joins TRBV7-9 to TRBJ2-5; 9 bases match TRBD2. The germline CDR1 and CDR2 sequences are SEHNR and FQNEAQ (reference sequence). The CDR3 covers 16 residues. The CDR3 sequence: CSSSLPSGAYQETQYF. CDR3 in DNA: TGTTCCAGCAGCTTGCCTAGCGGGGCGTACCAAGAGACCCAGTACTTC.

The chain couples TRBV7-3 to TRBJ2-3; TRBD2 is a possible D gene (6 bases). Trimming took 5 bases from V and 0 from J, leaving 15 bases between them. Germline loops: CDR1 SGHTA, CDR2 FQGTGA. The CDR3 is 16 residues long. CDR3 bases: TGTGCCAGCAGCAAGAGGAGTAGCGGAAGCACAGATACGCAGTATTTT. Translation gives CASSKRSSGSTDTQYF.

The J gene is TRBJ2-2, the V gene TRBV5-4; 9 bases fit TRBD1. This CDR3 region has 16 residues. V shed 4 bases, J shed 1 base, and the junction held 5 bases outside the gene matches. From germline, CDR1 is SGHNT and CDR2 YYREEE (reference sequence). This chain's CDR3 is CASSRRGQGNTGELFF. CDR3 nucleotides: TGTGCCAGCAGCCGGCGGGGACAGGGGAACACCGGGGAGCTGTTTTTT.

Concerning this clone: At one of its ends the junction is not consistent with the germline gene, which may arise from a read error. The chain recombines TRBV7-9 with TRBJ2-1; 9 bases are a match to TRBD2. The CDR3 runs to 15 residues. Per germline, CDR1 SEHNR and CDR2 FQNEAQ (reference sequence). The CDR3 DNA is TGTGCCAGCAATTCGATGGCGGGAGGGCCTAATGAGCAGCTCTTC. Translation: CASNSMAGGPNEQLF. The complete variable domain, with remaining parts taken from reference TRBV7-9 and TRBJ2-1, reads DTGVSQNPRHKITKRGQNVTFRCDPISEHNRLYWYRQTLGQGPEFLTYFQNEAQLEKSRLLSDRFSAERPKGSFSTLEIQRTEQGDSAMYLCASNSMAGGPNEQLFGPGTRLTVL.

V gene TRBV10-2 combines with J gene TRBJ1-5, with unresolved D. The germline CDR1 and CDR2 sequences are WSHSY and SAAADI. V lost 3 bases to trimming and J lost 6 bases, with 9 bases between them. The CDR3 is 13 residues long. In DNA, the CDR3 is TGCGCCAGCAGTGATCGGGCGGGTCAGCCCCAGCATTTT. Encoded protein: CASSDRAGQPQHF.

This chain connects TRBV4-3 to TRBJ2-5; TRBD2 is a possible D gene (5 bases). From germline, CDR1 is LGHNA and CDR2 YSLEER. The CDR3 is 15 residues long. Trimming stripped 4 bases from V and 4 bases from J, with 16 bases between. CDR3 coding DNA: TGCGCCAGCAGCCCGACCGTTGGAGGACGAGAGACCCAGTACTTC. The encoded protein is CASSPTVGGRETQYF.

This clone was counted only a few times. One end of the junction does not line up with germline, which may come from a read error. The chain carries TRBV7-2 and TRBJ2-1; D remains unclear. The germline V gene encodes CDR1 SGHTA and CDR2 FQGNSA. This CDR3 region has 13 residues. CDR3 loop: CASSLDSNNEQFF. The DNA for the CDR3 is TGTGCCAGCAGCTTAGACTCCAACAATGAGCAGTTCTTC.

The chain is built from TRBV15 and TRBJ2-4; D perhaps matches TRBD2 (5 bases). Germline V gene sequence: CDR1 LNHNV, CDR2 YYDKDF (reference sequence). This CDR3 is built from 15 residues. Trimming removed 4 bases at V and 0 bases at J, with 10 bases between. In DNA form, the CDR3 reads TGTGCCACCAGCACCCGGACTGAAGCCAAAAACATTCAGTACTTC. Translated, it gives CATSTRTEAKNIQYF.

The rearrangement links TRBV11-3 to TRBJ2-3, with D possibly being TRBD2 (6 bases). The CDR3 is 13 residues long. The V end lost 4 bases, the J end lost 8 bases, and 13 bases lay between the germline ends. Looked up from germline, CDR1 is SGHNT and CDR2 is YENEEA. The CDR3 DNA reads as TGTGCCAGCAGCTCAGAGGAGGGCGGTACGCAGTATTTT. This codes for CASSSEEGGTQYF.